Listed below are T cell receptor beta chains from one sample, sequenced in a study of blood T cell repertoires in COVID-19. Assay used: immunoSEQ multiplex PCR; TCRdb lists only in-frame clones, some missing. The sample comprises 99,000 or so clones, about 86% of which are singletons, and approximately 40% rests with the top ten. The sequenced sample was peripheral blood. Every receptor here comes from an elderly man with acute or convalescent COVID-19. Both conserved end residues are part of each CDR3. Each record gives: V gene, clone size, D gene, J gene, CDR3 DNA, CDR3 protein. D genes are given only for firm matches. Part of the rows lack a size; the others show once, few, many or a class for expanded clones.

V gene: TRBV2
clone size: -
D gene: -
J gene: TRBJ2-4
CDR3 DNA: TGTGCCAGCAGTCCTACCCCAAACATTCAGTACTTC
CDR3 protein: CASSPTPNIQYF

V gene: TRBV6-1
clone size: -
D gene: TRBD1
J gene: TRBJ2-7
CDR3 DNA: TGTGCCAGCAGTGAGTGGGGACAGGAGTCCTACGAGCAGTACTTC
CDR3 protein: CASSEWGQESYEQYF

V gene: TRBV3-1/TRBV3-2
clone size: -
D gene: TRBD2
J gene: TRBJ2-5
CDR3 DNA: TGTGCCAGCAGCCCCGGGACTAGCGATTTCGAGACCCAGTACTTC
CDR3 protein: CASSPGTSDFETQYF

V gene: TRBV5-1
clone size: -
D gene: -
J gene: TRBJ1-5
CDR3 DNA: TGCCCCCGCAGCTCGGGCGGGGGGGGAAGCAATCAGCCCCAGCATTTT
CDR3 protein: CPRSSGGGGSNQPQHF

V gene: TRBV5-1
clone size: -
D gene: -
J gene: TRBJ2-6
CDR3 DNA: TGCGCCAGCAGCTTTTTGCTCGGTGGGGCCAACGTCCTGACTTTC
CDR3 protein: CASSFLLGGANVLTF

V gene: TRBV4-1
clone size: -
D gene: -
J gene: TRBJ2-1
CDR3 DNA: TGCGCCAGCAGCCAGGACCCTAGGGGGGGTGAGCAGTTCTTC
CDR3 protein: CASSQDPRGGEQFF

V gene: TRBV6-2/TRBV6-3
clone size: -
D gene: -
J gene: TRBJ1-5
CDR3 DNA: TGTGCCAGCAGTGGGGCCAGGGGAGACAATCAGCCCCAGCATTTT
CDR3 protein: CASSGARGDNQPQHF

V gene: TRBV19
clone size: -
D gene: TRBD2
J gene: TRBJ2-1
CDR3 DNA: TGTGCCAGTAGTATGGGTCGACTAGCGGGAGGGAGCTCCTACAATGAGCAGTTCTTC
CDR3 protein: CASSMGRLAGGSSYNEQFF

V gene: TRBV5-1
clone size: -
D gene: TRBD2
J gene: TRBJ2-1
CDR3 DNA: TGCGCCAGCAGCTTGGTGGCGGGAGGAGCATACAATGAGCAGTTCTTC
CDR3 protein: CASSLVAGGAYNEQFF

V gene: TRBV11-3
clone size: -
D gene: -
J gene: TRBJ1-1
CDR3 DNA: TGTGCCAGCAGCCCCAGACCGGGGGCTGAAGCTTTCTTT
CDR3 protein: CASSPRPGAEAFF

V gene: TRBV27
clone size: -
D gene: -
J gene: TRBJ2-7
CDR3 DNA: TGTGCCAGCAGTGGAGGATGGTCTAGCGACCTGGAGCAGTACTTC
CDR3 protein: CASSGGWSSDLEQYF

V gene: TRBV2
clone size: -
D gene: -
J gene: TRBJ2-6
CDR3 DNA: TGTGCCGGGGAGAGCTCTGGGGCCAACGTCCTGACTTTC
CDR3 protein: CAGESSGANVLTF

V gene: TRBV19
clone size: -
D gene: TRBD1
J gene: TRBJ1-1
CDR3 DNA: TGTGCCAGTAGTTCATTGACAGGGGGCGGCACTGAAGCTTTCTTT
CDR3 protein: CASSSLTGGGTEAFF

V gene: TRBV29-1
clone size: -
D gene: -
J gene: TRBJ1-5
CDR3 DNA: TGCAGCGTTGTTTCGGGGAATCAGCCCCAGCATTTT
CDR3 protein: CSVVSGNQPQHF

V gene: TRBV24-1
clone size: once
D gene: TRBD1
J gene: TRBJ2-3
CDR3 DNA: TGTGCCACCAGTGACCCCGGGACAGGGCACGCAGATACGCAGTATTTT
CDR3 protein: CATSDPGTGHADTQYF

V gene: TRBV4-3
clone size: -
D gene: TRBD2
J gene: TRBJ2-3
CDR3 DNA: TGCGCCAGCAGCCAAGCGGGAGGGAGTAATACGCAGTATTTT
CDR3 protein: CASSQAGGSNTQYF

V gene: TRBV7-2
clone size: -
D gene: TRBD1
J gene: TRBJ1-2
CDR3 DNA: TGTGCCAGCAGCTTGGCGACAGGGGCTTTTAACTATGGCTACACCTTC
CDR3 protein: CASSLATGAFNYGYTF

V gene: TRBV5-1
clone size: -
D gene: -
J gene: TRBJ1-1
CDR3 DNA: TGCGCCAGCAGCTCCCTAGGACAGTTGAACACTGAAGCTTTCTTT
CDR3 protein: CASSSLGQLNTEAFF

V gene: TRBV27
clone size: -
D gene: -
J gene: TRBJ1-5
CDR3 DNA: TGTGCCAGCAGGAGTTTAGGTGCGGATTATAGCAATCAGCCCCAGCATTTT
CDR3 protein: CASRSLGADYSNQPQHF

V gene: TRBV7-6
clone size: -
D gene: TRBD1
J gene: TRBJ2-2
CDR3 DNA: TGTGCCAGCAGCCCAAACCCGGGACAGGGAGTTAACACCGGGGAGCTGTTTTTT
CDR3 protein: CASSPNPGQGVNTGELFF

V gene: TRBV24-1
clone size: -
D gene: TRBD2
J gene: TRBJ2-1
CDR3 DNA: TGTGCCACCAGTGCCCCCTTAAGCGGGAGGTCCGACTCCTACAATGAGCAGTTCTTC
CDR3 protein: CATSAPLSGRSDSYNEQFF

V gene: TRBV5-1
clone size: -
D gene: -
J gene: TRBJ1-1
CDR3 DNA: TGCGCCAGCAGCGATGCTCGGGGGGAGAACACTGAAGCTTTCTTT
CDR3 protein: CASSDARGENTEAFF

V gene: TRBV18
clone size: -
D gene: TRBD1
J gene: TRBJ2-7
CDR3 DNA: TGTGCCAGCTCACGTGAAGGGGGCACGTACGAGCAGTACTTC
CDR3 protein: CASSREGGTYEQYF

V gene: TRBV6-5
clone size: -
D gene: -
J gene: TRBJ2-1
CDR3 DNA: TGTGCCAGCAGTTACGAGGGCAGCTCCTACAATGAGCAGTTCTTC
CDR3 protein: CASSYEGSSYNEQFF

V gene: TRBV2
clone size: -
D gene: -
J gene: TRBJ1-2
CDR3 DNA: TGTGCCAGCAGTGCAATGACAGCTAACTATGGCTACACCTTC
CDR3 protein: CASSAMTANYGYTF

V gene: TRBV7-9
clone size: -
D gene: -
J gene: TRBJ2-7
CDR3 DNA: TGTGCCAGCAGCAAGACAGGCGGTATTTACTACGAGCAGTACTTC
CDR3 protein: CASSKTGGIYYEQYF

V gene: TRBV2
clone size: -
D gene: TRBD1
J gene: TRBJ1-5
CDR3 DNA: TGTGCCAGCAGTGCTGGGACAGGCAATCAGCCCCAGCATTTT
CDR3 protein: CASSAGTGNQPQHF

V gene: TRBV28
clone size: few
D gene: TRBD1
J gene: TRBJ1-5
CDR3 DNA: TGTGCCAGCAGTCCGGGGACAGGGAGAAAGCCCCAGCATTTT
CDR3 protein: CASSPGTGRKPQHF

V gene: TRBV24-1
clone size: -
D gene: -
J gene: TRBJ2-3
CDR3 DNA: TGTGCCACCAGTGATTCTCCAAAACACCTTTTGTTTGGAGATACGCAGTATTTT
CDR3 protein: CATSDSPKHLLFGDTQYF

V gene: TRBV18
clone size: few
D gene: TRBD1
J gene: TRBJ1-5
CDR3 DNA: TGTGCCAGCTCAGCCGGGACAGCTAGCAATCAGCCCCAGCATTTT
CDR3 protein: CASSAGTASNQPQHF

V gene: TRBV5-1
clone size: -
D gene: -
J gene: TRBJ1-1
CDR3 DNA: TGCGCCAGCAGCTCCCAGGCGAACACTGAAGCTTTCTTT
CDR3 protein: CASSSQANTEAFF

V gene: TRBV29-1
clone size: -
D gene: TRBD1
J gene: TRBJ2-1
CDR3 DNA: TGCAGCGTCTGGATGGGTCAGGGGGCTGGGTACTCCTACAATGAGCAGTTCTTC
CDR3 protein: CSVWMGQGAGYSYNEQFF

V gene: TRBV10-1
clone size: -
D gene: TRBD1
J gene: TRBJ1-1
CDR3 DNA: TGCGCCAGCAGCGAAGGGACAGGCGGGAACACTGAAGCTTTCTTT
CDR3 protein: CASSEGTGGNTEAFF

V gene: TRBV7-9
clone size: -
D gene: -
J gene: TRBJ2-7
CDR3 DNA: TGTGCCAGCAGCCTACAGACAGAGAGCTACGAGCAGTACTTC
CDR3 protein: CASSLQTESYEQYF

V gene: TRBV28
clone size: -
D gene: -
J gene: TRBJ2-7
CDR3 DNA: TGTGCCAGCAGTCTTACTTACGAGCAGTACTTC
CDR3 protein: CASSLTYEQYF

V gene: TRBV14
clone size: -
D gene: TRBD2
J gene: TRBJ2-2
CDR3 DNA: TGTGCCAGCAGCCAGTCGGGACTAGCGGGAGGAAGGACCGGGGAGCTGTTTTTT
CDR3 protein: CASSQSGLAGGRTGELFF

V gene: TRBV5-1
clone size: once
D gene: TRBD1
J gene: TRBJ2-1
CDR3 DNA: TGCGCCAGCAGCATCCGTGAAGGGACAGGCAACAATGAGCAGTTCTTC
CDR3 protein: CASSIREGTGNNEQFF

V gene: TRBV30
clone size: -
D gene: -
J gene: TRBJ2-6
CDR3 DNA: TGTGCCTGGAGTGTACGGGACTCTGGGGCCAACGTCCTGACTTTC
CDR3 protein: CAWSVRDSGANVLTF

V gene: TRBV28
clone size: -
D gene: -
J gene: TRBJ1-2
CDR3 DNA: TGTGCCAGCACAGTCTCCAACTATGGCTACACCTTC
CDR3 protein: CASTVSNYGYTF

V gene: TRBV24-1
clone size: -
D gene: -
J gene: TRBJ2-1
CDR3 DNA: TGTGCCACCAGTGACACAACAGGGTTCTCCTACAATGAGCAGTTCTTC
CDR3 protein: CATSDTTGFSYNEQFF

V gene: TRBV7-9
clone size: -
D gene: TRBD2
J gene: TRBJ2-1
CDR3 DNA: TGTGCCAGCAGCTCCGGGACTAGCGGGAGCGGAGGGTTCTTC
CDR3 protein: CASSSGTSGSGGFF

V gene: TRBV7-3
clone size: -
D gene: -
J gene: TRBJ2-5
CDR3 DNA: TGTGCCAGCAGCTTAACCTTTAGCGGAGTGGGGGAGACCCAGTACTTC
CDR3 protein: CASSLTFSGVGETQYF

V gene: TRBV5-1
clone size: -
D gene: -
J gene: TRBJ2-5
CDR3 DNA: TGCGCCAGCAGCTTGTATGGGGGCGTGGAGACCCAGTACTTC
CDR3 protein: CASSLYGGVETQYF

V gene: TRBV5-6
clone size: -
D gene: TRBD1
J gene: TRBJ1-1
CDR3 DNA: TGTGCCAGCAGCTGGACAGGGAGGACTGAAGCTTTCTTT
CDR3 protein: CASSWTGRTEAFF

V gene: TRBV6-2/TRBV6-3
clone size: -
D gene: -
J gene: TRBJ2-3
CDR3 DNA: TGTGCCAGCAGTTACACTTTGGCAGGCGTAGTTACGCAGTATTTT
CDR3 protein: CASSYTLAGVVTQYF

V gene: TRBV18
clone size: once
D gene: -
J gene: TRBJ1-3
CDR3 DNA: TGTGCCAGCTCACCAGTATCCAGGATCCTCTCTGGAAACACCATATATTTT
CDR3 protein: CASSPVSRILSGNTIYF

V gene: TRBV5-1
clone size: -
D gene: -
J gene: TRBJ2-3
CDR3 DNA: TGCGCCAGCAGCTCAACAGGGAAAATGGGCACAGATACGCAGTATTTT
CDR3 protein: CASSSTGKMGTDTQYF

V gene: TRBV30
clone size: few
D gene: -
J gene: TRBJ1-1
CDR3 DNA: TGTGCCTGGCGGGGGACGTTGAACACTGAAGCTTTCTTT
CDR3 protein: CAWRGTLNTEAFF

V gene: TRBV6-4
clone size: -
D gene: -
J gene: TRBJ2-3
CDR3 DNA: TGTGCCAGCAGTAAAGAAAGGGGAGATACGCAGTATTTT
CDR3 protein: CASSKERGDTQYF

V gene: TRBV5-5
clone size: -
D gene: TRBD1
J gene: TRBJ1-5
CDR3 DNA: TGTGCCAGCAGCCCGACCGGACAGGGGAATCAGCCCCAGCATTTT
CDR3 protein: CASSPTGQGNQPQHF

V gene: TRBV10-3
clone size: once
D gene: -
J gene: TRBJ1-1
CDR3 DNA: TGTGCCATCAGTGACGCGGGGCGGGAAGCTTTCTTT
CDR3 protein: CAISDAGREAFF

V gene: TRBV6-6
clone size: once
D gene: TRBD1
J gene: TRBJ1-2
CDR3 DNA: TGTGCCAGCAGCCAGACAGGGGGCGCGGGCGGCTACACCTTC
CDR3 protein: CASSQTGGAGGYTF

V gene: TRBV18
clone size: -
D gene: -
J gene: TRBJ2-4
CDR3 DNA: TGTGCCAGCTCACCTACCATTTCCAGGGTCCAAAACATTCAGTACTTC
CDR3 protein: CASSPTISRVQNIQYF

V gene: TRBV5-1
clone size: -
D gene: TRBD1
J gene: TRBJ1-1
CDR3 DNA: TGCGCCAGCAGCCCTGGATGGGACAGGACAGGGGAGAAGGCTTTCTTT
CDR3 protein: CASSPGWDRTGEKAFF

V gene: TRBV9
clone size: once
D gene: TRBD1
J gene: TRBJ2-1
CDR3 DNA: TGTGCCAGCAGCGTAGCAGAGGGGGCAGCCTACAATGAGCAGTTCTTC
CDR3 protein: CASSVAEGAAYNEQFF

V gene: TRBV9
clone size: -
D gene: -
J gene: TRBJ2-5
CDR3 DNA: TGTGCCAGCAGCGTAGCCCCAGGGGCCCCAGAGACCCAGTACTTC
CDR3 protein: CASSVAPGAPETQYF

V gene: TRBV28
clone size: -
D gene: TRBD1
J gene: TRBJ1-4
CDR3 DNA: TGTGCCAGCAGTTTATGGACAGGGGGCATGGAAAAACTGTTTTTT
CDR3 protein: CASSLWTGGMEKLFF

V gene: TRBV7-9
clone size: -
D gene: TRBD2
J gene: TRBJ2-5
CDR3 DNA: TGTGCCAGCAGCCCAGGGAGGGCGGGAACGCGAGAGACCCAGTACTTC
CDR3 protein: CASSPGRAGTRETQYF